This T cell receptor (beta chain) was sequenced during a study of response to subunit inactivated influenza vaccine. TCRdb redid the calling of the RT-PCR reads with MiXCR, one entry per CDR3 protein. The repertoire holds about 530,000 distinct CDR3 sequences, with 13% as singletons. Regarding the study as a whole: T cells newly recruited by each seasonal influenza vaccination are few, the authors suggested.

There are a few counts of this clonotype. As yet, its antigen is unknown. The clonotype comes from a man between 50 and 59 years old who received an inactivated influenza vaccine. Sequencing used PBMCs from blood, obtained roughly 48 days after vaccination.

Here the CDR3 reads CASRTGGSGANVLTF. The DNA of the CDR3 is TGTGCCAGCAGGACAGGGGGCTCTGGGGCCAACGTCCTGACTTTC. The chain joins TRBV2 to TRBJ2-6; 9 nucleotides agree with TRBD1. Germline CDR1 and CDR2: SNHLY and FYNNEI. This CDR3 has 15 amino acids. The V gene end was trimmed by 6 bases and the J gene end by 0 bases; junction bases not matched to a gene: 0.